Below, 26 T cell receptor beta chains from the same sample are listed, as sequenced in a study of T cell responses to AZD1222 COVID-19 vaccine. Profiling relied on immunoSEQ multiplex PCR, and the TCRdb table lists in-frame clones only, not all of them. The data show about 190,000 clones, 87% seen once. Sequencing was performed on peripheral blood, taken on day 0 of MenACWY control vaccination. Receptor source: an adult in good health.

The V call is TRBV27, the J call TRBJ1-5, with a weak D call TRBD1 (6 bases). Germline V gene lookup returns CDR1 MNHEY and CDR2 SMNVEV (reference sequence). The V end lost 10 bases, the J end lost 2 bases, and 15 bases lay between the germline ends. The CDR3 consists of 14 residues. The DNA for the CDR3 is TGTGCCACCCGACACAGGGAGGGCAATCAGCCCCAGCATTTT. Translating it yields CATRHREGNQPQHF.

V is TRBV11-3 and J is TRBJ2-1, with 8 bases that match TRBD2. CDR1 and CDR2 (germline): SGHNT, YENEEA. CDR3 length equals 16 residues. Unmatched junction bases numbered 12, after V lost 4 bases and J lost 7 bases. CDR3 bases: TGTGCCAGCAGCTCCTCTTACGGGGGGGTGTGGAATGAGCAGTTCTTC. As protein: CASSSSYGGVWNEQFF.

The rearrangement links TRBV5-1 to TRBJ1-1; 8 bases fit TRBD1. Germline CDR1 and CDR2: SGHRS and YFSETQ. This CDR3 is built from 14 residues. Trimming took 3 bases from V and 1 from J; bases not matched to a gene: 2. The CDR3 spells CASSSDRGNTEAFF. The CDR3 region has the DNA TGCGCCAGCAGCTCAGACAGGGGGAACACTGAAGCTTTCTTT. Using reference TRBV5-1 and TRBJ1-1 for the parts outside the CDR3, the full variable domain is KAGVTQTPRYLIKTRGQQVTLSCSPISGHRSVSWYQQTPGQGLQFLFEYFSETQRNKGNFPGRFSGRQFSNSRSEMNVSTLELGDSALYLCASSSDRGNTEAFFGQGTRLTVV.

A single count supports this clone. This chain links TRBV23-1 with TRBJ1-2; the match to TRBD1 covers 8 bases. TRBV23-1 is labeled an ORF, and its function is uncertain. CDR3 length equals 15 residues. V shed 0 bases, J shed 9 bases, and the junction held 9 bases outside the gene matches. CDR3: CASSQSGRTGSSYTF. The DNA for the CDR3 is TGCGCCAGCAGTCAATCAGGTCGGACAGGGTCGAGCTACACCTTC.

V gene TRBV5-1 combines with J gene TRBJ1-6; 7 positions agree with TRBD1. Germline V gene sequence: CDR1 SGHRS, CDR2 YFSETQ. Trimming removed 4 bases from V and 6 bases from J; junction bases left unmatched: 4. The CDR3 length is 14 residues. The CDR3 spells CASSTGQINSPLHF. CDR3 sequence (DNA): TGCGCCAGCAGCACGGGACAGATTAATTCACCCCTCCACTTT.

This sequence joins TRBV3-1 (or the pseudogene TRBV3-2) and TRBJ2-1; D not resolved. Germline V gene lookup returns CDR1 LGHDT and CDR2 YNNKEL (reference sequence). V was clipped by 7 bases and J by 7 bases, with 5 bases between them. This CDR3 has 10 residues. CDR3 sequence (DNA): TGTGCCAGCACCCTTAATGAGCAGTTCTTC. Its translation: CASTLNEQFF.

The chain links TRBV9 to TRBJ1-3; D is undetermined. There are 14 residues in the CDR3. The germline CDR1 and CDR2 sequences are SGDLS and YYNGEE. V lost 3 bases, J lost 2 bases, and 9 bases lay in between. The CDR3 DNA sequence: TGTGCCAGCAGCGGGCGAGGGCCTGGAAACACCATATATTTT. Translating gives CASSGRGPGNTIYF.

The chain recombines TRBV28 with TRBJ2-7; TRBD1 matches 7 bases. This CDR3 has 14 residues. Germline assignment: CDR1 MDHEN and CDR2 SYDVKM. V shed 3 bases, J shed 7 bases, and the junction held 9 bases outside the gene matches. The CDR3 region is CASSFATGAQEQYF. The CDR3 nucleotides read TGTGCCAGCAGTTTTGCTACAGGGGCGCAGGAGCAGTACTTC. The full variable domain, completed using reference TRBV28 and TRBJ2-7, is DVKVTQSSRYLVKRTGEKVFLECVQDMDHENMFWYRQDPGLGLRLIYFSYDVKMKEKGDIPEGYSVSREKKERFSLILESASTNQTSMYLCASSFATGAQEQYFGPGTRLTVT.

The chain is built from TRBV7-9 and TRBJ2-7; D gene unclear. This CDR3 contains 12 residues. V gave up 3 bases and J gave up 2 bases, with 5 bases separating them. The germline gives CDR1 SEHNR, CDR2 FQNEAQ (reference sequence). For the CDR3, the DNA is TGTGCCAGCAGCTTGACTCCCTACGAGCAGTACTTC. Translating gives CASSLTPYEQYF.

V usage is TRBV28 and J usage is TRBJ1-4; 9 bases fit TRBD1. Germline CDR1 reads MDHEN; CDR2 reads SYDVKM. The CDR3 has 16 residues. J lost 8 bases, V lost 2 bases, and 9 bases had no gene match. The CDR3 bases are TGTGCCAGCAGTTTAACATTGACAGGGGGAGGGGAAAAACTGTTTTTT. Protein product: CASSLTLTGGGEKLFF.

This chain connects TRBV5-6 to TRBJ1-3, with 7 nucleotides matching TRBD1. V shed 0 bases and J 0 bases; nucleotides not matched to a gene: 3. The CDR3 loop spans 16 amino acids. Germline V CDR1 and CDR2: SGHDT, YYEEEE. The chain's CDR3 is CASSLVAGGSGNTIYF. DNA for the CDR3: TGTGCCAGCAGCTTGGTGGCAGGGGGCTCTGGAAACACCATATATTTT.

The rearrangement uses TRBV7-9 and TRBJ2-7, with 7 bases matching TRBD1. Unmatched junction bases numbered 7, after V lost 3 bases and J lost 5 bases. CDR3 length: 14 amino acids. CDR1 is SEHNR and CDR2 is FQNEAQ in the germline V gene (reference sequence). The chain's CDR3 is CASSFADRDHEQYF. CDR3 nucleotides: TGTGCCAGCAGCTTCGCAGACAGGGACCACGAGCAGTACTTC.

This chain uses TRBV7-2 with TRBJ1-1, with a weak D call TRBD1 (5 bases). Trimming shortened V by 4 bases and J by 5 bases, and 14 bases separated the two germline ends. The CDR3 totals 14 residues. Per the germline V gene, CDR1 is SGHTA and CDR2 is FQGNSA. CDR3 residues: CASSSRWGRTEAFF. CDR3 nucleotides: TGTGCCAGCAGCTCACGATGGGGGAGAACTGAAGCTTTCTTT. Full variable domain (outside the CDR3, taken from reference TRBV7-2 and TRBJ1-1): GAGVSQSPSNKVTEKGKDVELRCDPISGHTALYWYRQSLGQGLEFLIYFQGNSAPDKSGLPSDRFSAERTGGSVSTLTIQRTQQEDSAVYLCASSSRWGRTEAFFGQGTRLTVV.

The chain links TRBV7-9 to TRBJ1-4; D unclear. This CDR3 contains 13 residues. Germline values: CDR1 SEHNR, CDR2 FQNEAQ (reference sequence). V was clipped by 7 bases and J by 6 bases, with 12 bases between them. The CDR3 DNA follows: TGTGCCAGCACTCAGTCCTTTCATGAAAAACTGTTTTTT. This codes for CASTQSFHEKLFF.

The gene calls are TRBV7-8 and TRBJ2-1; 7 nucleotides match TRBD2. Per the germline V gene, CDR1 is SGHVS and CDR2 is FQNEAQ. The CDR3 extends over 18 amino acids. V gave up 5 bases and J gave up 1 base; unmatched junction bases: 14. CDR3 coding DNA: TGTGCCAGCAGCCCGCGAAGGCCTAGCGGTCTTTCCTACAATGAGCAGTTCTTC. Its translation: CASSPRRPSGLSYNEQFF.

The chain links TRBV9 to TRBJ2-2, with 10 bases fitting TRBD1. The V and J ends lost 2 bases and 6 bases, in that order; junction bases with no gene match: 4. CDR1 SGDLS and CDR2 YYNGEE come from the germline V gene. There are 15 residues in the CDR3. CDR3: CASSVSGTGAGELFF. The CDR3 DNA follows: TGTGCCAGCAGCGTCTCCGGGACAGGGGCCGGGGAGCTGTTTTTT.

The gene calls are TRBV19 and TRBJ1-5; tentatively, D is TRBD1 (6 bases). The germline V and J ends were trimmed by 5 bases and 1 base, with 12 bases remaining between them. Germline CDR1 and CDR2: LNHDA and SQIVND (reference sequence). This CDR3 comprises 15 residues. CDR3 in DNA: TGTGCCAGTAGTCAGGGGTGGAGCAGCAATCAGCCCCAGCATTTT. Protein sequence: CASSQGWSSNQPQHF.

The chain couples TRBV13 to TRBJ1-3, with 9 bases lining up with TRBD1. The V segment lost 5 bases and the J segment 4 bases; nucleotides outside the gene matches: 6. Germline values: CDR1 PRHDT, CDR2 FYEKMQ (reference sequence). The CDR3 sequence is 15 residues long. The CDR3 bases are TGTGCCAGCAGCCTTCCCGGGACAGGGGGAAACACCATATATTTT. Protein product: CASSLPGTGGNTIYF.

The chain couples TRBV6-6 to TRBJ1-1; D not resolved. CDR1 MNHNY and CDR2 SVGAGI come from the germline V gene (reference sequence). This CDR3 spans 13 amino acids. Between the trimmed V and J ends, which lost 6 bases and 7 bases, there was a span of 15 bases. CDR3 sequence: CASSRGYRYEAFF. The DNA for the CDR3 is TGTGCCAGCAGCCGCGGTTATCGGTATGAAGCTTTCTTT.

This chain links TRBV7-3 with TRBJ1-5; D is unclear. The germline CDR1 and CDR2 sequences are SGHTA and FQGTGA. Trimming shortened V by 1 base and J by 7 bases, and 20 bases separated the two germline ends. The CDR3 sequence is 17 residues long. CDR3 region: CASSLRADSTTRQPQHF. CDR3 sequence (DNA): TGTGCCAGCAGCTTAAGGGCAGATTCCACCACTAGACAGCCCCAGCATTTT.

Here the CDR3 DNA reads TGTGCCAGCAGCCAAGATCGGAATGTCCTCTACGAGCAGTACTTC. Translating gives CASSQDRNVLYEQYF. This sequence joins TRBV4-2 and TRBJ2-7; D gene uncertain. Germline V gives CDR1 LGHNA, CDR2 YNFKEQ. Trimming left V 0 bases short and J 3 bases short, with 12 bases between. The CDR3 covers 15 residues.

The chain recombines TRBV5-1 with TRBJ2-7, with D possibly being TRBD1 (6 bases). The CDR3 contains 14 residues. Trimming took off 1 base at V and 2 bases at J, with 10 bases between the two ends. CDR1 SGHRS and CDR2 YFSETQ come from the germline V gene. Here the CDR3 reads CASSLNREAYEQYF. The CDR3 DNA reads TGCGCCAGCAGCTTGAACAGGGAAGCCTACGAGCAGTACTTC.

CDR3 sequence (DNA): TGCGCCAGCAGCTTATTTAGCGGGAGGGAAGAGACCCAGTACTTC. It translates to CASSLFSGREETQYF. V gene TRBV5-1 combines with J gene TRBJ2-5; 11 nucleotides match TRBD2. V shed 2 bases and J 3 bases; nucleotides not matched to a gene: 3. The CDR3 loop spans 15 amino acids. Germline CDR1 is SGHRS and CDR2 is YFSETQ.

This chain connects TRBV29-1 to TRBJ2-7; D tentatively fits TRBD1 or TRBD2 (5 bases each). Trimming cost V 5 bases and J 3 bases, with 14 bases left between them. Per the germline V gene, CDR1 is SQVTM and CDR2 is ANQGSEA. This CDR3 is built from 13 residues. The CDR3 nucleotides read TGCAGCGTTAGGGGACCTGACAGCTACGAGCAGTACTTC. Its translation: CSVRGPDSYEQYF.

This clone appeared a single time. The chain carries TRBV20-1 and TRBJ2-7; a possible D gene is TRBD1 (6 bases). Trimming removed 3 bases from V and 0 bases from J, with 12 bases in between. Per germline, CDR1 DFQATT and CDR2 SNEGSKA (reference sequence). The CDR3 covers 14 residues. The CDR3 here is CSASPGQLSYEQYF. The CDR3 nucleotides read TGCAGTGCTAGTCCGGGACAACTCTCCTACGAGCAGTACTTC.

The CDR3: CASSNQGGTGELFF. CDR3 DNA sequence: TGCGCCAGCAGCAACCAGGGGGGCACCGGGGAGCTGTTTTTT. The chain employs TRBV5-1 and TRBJ2-2; TRBD1 is a possible D gene (7 bases). CDR3 length: 14 amino acids. Germline assignment: CDR1 SGHRS and CDR2 YFSETQ. V was trimmed by 4 bases and J by 4 bases, leaving 11 bases between them.